Listed below are T cell receptor beta chains from one sample, sequenced in a study of cytotoxic CD8 clonotypes in ibrutinib-treated CLL. The protocol was immunoSEQ multiplex PCR, while the TCRdb copy is restricted to in-frame clones and leaves out a portion. The sample has some 130,000 clones; about 78% are singletons. Specimen: PBMCs, collected after 24 months of ibrutinib treatment. These receptors came from a human donor with chronic lymphocytic leukemia. CDR3s include the opening cysteine and the closing phenylalanine or tryptophan. The D gene is left open where the match is weak. Clone size is shown for a subset of rows, as once, few, many or a class of expanded clone.

j_call clone_size d_call v_call cdr3_length cdr3_aa cdr3_nt
TRBJ1-1 - - TRBV29-1 13 CSVEEVRGTEAFF TGCAGCGTTGAAGAGGTCAGGGGCACTGAAGCTTTCTTT
TRBJ2-6 - - TRBV27 16 CASSLQGTSGANVLTF TGTGCCAGCAGTTTACAGGGGACCTCTGGGGCCAACGTCCTGACTTTC
TRBJ2-1 few - TRBV9 17 CASSVGWGRRSYNEQFF TGTGCCAGCAGCGTAGGGTGGGGGAGGCGCTCCTACAATGAGCAGTTCTTC
TRBJ1-1 once - TRBV11-2 16 CASRSLPRGERTEAFF TGTGCCAGCAGATCACTCCCTCGCGGGGAAAGGACTGAAGCTTTCTTT
TRBJ2-5 - - TRBV5-5 13 CASSFQAQETQYF TGTGCCAGCAGCTTTCAAGCCCAAGAGACCCAGTACTTC
TRBJ2-1 - TRBD1 TRBV6-5 13 CASRDRGRDEQFF TGTGCCAGCAGGGACAGGGGGCGCGATGAGCAGTTCTTC
TRBJ1-1 once - TRBV5-4 15 CASSRGGYPNTEAFF TGTGCCAGCAGCCGGGGGGGGTACCCGAACACTGAAGCTTTCTTT
TRBJ1-2 - TRBD1 TRBV6-1 13 CATVRDSFSGYTF TGTGCTACCGTCCGGGACAGCTTCTCTGGCTACACCTTC
TRBJ2-5 many TRBD2 TRBV4-2 16 CASSPLAGSAQETQYF TGTGCCAGCAGCCCACTAGCGGGGAGTGCCCAAGAGACCCAGTACTTC
TRBJ2-1 - - TRBV5-4 12 CASSFGGHEQFF TGTGCCAGCAGCTTTGGGGGACATGAGCAGTTCTTC
TRBJ2-3 - - TRBV28 16 CASRPPGGGSGDTQYF TGTGCCAGCAGACCCCCTGGTGGGGGTTCGGGAGATACGCAGTATTTT
TRBJ2-2 - - TRBV7-6 14 CASSPRPVTGELFF TGTGCCAGCAGCCCTCGTCCCGTGACCGGGGAGCTGTTTTTT
TRBJ1-5 - - TRBV7-2 15 CASSLGHYSNQPQHF TGTGCCAGCAGCTTAGGACACTATAGCAATCAGCCCCAGCATTTT
TRBJ1-1 - - TRBV11-2 12 CASRWGGTEAFF TGTGCCAGCAGGTGGGGCGGCACTGAAGCTTTCTTT
TRBJ1-5 - TRBD1 TRBV10-3 16 CAISESLQGAGQPQHF TGTGCCATCAGTGAGTCGCTACAGGGGGCGGGTCAGCCCCAGCATTTT
TRBJ2-5 - TRBD2 TRBV5-1 15 CASSNTGLAQETQYF TGCGCCAGCAGCAACACGGGACTAGCCCAAGAGACCCAGTACTTC
TRBJ1-2 - - TRBV27 13 CASSRTDFGGYTF TGTGCCAGCAGTCGGACAGACTTCGGAGGCTACACCTTC
TRBJ1-3 - TRBD1 TRBV7-2 16 CASSLGDRGWGNTIYF TGTGCCAGCAGCTTAGGGGACAGGGGTTGGGGAAACACCATATATTTT
TRBJ2-3 - - TRBV18 16 CASSPANGAYTDTQYF TGTGCCAGCTCCCCCGCGAACGGGGCATACACAGATACGCAGTATTTT
TRBJ2-1 - TRBD1 TRBV27 15 CASSLGQGGYNEQFF TGTGCCAGCAGCCTGGGACAGGGCGGCTACAATGAGCAGTTCTTC
TRBJ1-3 - - TRBV7-2 16 CASSLGAEYSGNTIYF TGTGCCAGCAGCTTAGGGGCAGAGTACTCTGGAAACACCATATATTTT
TRBJ1-2 - TRBD1 TRBV5-6 15 CASSVGQGSAFGYTF TGTGCCAGCAGCGTAGGACAGGGGTCTGCGTTCGGCTACACCTTC
TRBJ1-1 - - TRBV15 13 CATRGQMNTEAFF TGTGCCACCAGGGGGCAGATGAACACTGAAGCTTTCTTT
TRBJ2-5 - - TRBV30 14 CAWKAFGAGETQYF TGTGCCTGGAAGGCCTTTGGGGCGGGGGAGACCCAGTACTTC
TRBJ1-4 - - TRBV10-1 16 CASSERHRATNEKLFF TGCGCCAGCAGTGAGCGGCACCGTGCAACTAATGAAAAACTGTTTTTT